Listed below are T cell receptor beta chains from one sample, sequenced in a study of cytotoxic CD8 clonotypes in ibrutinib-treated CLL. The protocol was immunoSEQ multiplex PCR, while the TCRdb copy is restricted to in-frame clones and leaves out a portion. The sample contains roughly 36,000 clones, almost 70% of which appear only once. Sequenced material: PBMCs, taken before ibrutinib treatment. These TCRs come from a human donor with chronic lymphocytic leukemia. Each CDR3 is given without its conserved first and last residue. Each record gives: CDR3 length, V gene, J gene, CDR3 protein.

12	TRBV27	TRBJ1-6	ASKTGTESSPLH
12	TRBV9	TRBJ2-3	ASSVHSNTDTQY
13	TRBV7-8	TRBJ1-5	ASSADSYSNQPQH
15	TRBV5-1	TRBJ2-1	ASRIRTTASSYNEQF
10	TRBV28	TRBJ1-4	ASSLQAPPVF
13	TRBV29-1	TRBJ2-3	SVHLGGSWSDTQY
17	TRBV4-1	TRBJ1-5	ASSQDPESGNVFNQPQH
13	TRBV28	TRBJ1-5	ASSLGDRGLQPQH
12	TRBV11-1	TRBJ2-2	ASSLAVNTGELF
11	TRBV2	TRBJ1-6	ASAGSYNSPLH
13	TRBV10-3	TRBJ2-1	AISEPTSGGNEQF
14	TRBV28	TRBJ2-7	ASSLSSGGHPYEQY
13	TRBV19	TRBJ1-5	ASSILFPRNQPQH
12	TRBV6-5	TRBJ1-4	ASSSGDGGKKLF
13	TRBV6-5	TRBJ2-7	ASSTNGLKPYEQY
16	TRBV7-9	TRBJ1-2	ASSLPLRVRFLDYGYT
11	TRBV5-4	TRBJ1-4	ASSLSSSEKLF
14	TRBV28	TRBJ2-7	ATETLRDSLIDEQY
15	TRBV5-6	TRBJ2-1	ASSLEWWRGGNNEQF
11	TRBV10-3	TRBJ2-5	AIRPRLQETQY
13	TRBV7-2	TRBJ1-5	ASSLVGGGNQPQH
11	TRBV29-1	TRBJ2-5	SVPRSGSETQY
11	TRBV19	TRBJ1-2	ASRARGDYGYT
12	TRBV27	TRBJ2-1	ASSRGTDLGEQF
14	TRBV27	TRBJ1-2	ASSFHGTKANYGYT
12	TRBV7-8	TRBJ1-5	ASSPRDNYQPQH
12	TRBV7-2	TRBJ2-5	ASSSGLLQETQY
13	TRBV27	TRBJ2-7	ASSLRGVLSYEQY
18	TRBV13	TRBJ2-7	ASSSSDPHKGLAVPYEQY
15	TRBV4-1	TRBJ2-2	ASSQDLAGVRTGELF
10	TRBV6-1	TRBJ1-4	ASSAQFEKLF
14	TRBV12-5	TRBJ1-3	ASGLTTGGSGNTIY
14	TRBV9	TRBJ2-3	ASSASGGAGTDTQY
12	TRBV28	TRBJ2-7	ATGVGRAPWEQY
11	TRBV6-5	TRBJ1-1	ASTQHGNTEAS
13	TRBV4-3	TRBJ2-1	ASSQEAGGGNEQF
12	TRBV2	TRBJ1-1	ASETPGRNTEAF
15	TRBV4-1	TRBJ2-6	ASSQADGGLGANVLT
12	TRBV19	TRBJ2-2	ASSIVVGTGELF
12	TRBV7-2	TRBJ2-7	ASSPQVGGLAQY
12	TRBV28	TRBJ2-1	ASSRTIGAREQF
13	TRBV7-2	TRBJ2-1	ASSLGSTYDNEQF
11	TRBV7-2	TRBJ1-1	ASSFGLNTEAF
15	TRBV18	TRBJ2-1	ASSSTAAVGPYNEQF
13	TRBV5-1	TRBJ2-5	ASSLDAGIQETQY
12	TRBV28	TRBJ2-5	ASRAREFLETQY
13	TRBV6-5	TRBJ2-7	ASSYVGTGHYEQY
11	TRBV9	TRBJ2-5	ASSARIAETQY
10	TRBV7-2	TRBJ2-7	ASSPGRRGQY
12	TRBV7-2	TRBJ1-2	ASSLEGTVDGYT
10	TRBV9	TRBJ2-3	ASSVVGNTQY
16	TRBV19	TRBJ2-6	ASSRTGTGFSGANVLT
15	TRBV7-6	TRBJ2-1	ASSSAGGIGDYNEQF